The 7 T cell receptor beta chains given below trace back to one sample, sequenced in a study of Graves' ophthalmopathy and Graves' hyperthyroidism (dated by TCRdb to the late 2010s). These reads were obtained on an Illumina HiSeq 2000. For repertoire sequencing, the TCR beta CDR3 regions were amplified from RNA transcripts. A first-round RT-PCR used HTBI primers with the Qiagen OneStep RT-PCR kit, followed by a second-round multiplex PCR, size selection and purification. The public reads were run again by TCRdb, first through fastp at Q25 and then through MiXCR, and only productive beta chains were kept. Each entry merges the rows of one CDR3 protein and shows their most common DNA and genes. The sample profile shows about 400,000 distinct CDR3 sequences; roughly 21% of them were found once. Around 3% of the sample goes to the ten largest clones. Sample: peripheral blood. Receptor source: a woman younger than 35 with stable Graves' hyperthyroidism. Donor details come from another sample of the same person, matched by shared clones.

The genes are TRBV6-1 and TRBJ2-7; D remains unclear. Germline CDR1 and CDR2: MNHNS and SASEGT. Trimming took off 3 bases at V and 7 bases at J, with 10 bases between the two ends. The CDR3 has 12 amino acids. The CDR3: CASSDWAREQYF. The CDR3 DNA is TGTGCCAGCAGTGATTGGGCCCGGGAGCAGTACTTC.

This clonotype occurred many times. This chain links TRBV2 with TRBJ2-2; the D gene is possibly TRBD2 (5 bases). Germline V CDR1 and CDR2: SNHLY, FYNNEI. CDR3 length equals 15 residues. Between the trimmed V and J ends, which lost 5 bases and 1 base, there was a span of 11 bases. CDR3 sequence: CASSIIGGNTGELFF. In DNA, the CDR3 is TGTGCCAGCAGTATCATTGGAGGGAACACCGGGGAGCTGTTTTTT.

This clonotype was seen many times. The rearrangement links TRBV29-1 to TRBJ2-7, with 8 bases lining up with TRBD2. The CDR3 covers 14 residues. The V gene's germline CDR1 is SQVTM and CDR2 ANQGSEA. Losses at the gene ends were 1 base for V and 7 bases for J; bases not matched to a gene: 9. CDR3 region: CSVEAFAGTREQYF. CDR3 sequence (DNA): TGCAGCGTTGAAGCGTTTGCAGGGACTAGGGAGCAGTACTTC.

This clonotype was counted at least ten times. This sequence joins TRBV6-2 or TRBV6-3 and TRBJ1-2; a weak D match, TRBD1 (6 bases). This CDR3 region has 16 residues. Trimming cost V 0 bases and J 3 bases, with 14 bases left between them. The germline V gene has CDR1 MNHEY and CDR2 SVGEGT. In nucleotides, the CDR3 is TGTGCCAGCAGTTACTCGAAGGTCAGGGGCGACTATGGCTACACCTTC. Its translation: CASSYSKVRGDYGYTF.

CDR3 DNA: TGTGCCAGCACTCGAACTCAGGGAAACACCATATATTTT. This sequence encodes CASTRTQGNTIYF. The chain employs TRBV12-3 or TRBV12-4 and TRBJ1-3; no reliable D call. V lost 7 bases to trimming and J lost 4 bases, with 11 bases between them. There are 13 residues in the CDR3.

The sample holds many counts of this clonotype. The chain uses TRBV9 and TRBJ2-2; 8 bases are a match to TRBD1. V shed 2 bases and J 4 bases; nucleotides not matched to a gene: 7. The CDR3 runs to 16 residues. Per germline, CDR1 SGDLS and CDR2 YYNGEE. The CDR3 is CASSVLGQGGTGELFF. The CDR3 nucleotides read TGTGCCAGCAGCGTTTTAGGACAGGGAGGCACCGGGGAGCTGTTTTTT.

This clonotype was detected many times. The CDR3 DNA is TGCAGCGTTGTGATAGACTCCTACGAGCAGTACTTC. It encodes CSVVIDSYEQYF. The chain is built from TRBV29-1 and TRBJ2-7, with D unresolved. Trimming removed 4 bases at V and 0 bases at J, with 7 bases between. The CDR3 extends over 12 amino acids. Per germline, CDR1 SQVTM and CDR2 ANQGSEA.